This T cell receptor (beta chain) appears in the sequencing data of a study of blood T cell repertoires in COVID-19. Germline assignment: CDR1 SSHAT and CDR2 FNYEAQ (reference sequence). This CDR3 contains 15 residues. Participants were aged roughly 18 to 89 years from more than 20 US areas. Profiling relied on immunoSEQ multiplex PCR, and the TCRdb table lists in-frame clones only, not all of them. The sample has 250,000 to 300,000 clones; approximately 88% are singletons. Note on this clone: The junction does not match germline at one end; this may be a read error.

This receptor was obtained from a woman aged 35 to 49 who had recovered from COVID-19. Input material: PBMCs or T cells enriched from blood (not recorded which). This rearrangement joins TRBV7-7 to TRBJ2-3; 7 bases fit TRBD2. The CDR3 nucleotides are TGTGCTAGCAGCTTAACGGGACTAAGCACAGATACGCAGTATTTT. This sequence encodes CASSLTGLSTDTQYF.